The 30 T cell receptor beta chains below all came from one sample that was sequenced in a study of beta chain features in type 1 diabetes (dated by TCRdb to 2017 to 2018). Libraries were made using the immunoSEQ multiplex PCR assay. The entire isolated RNA was reverse transcribed using the High Capacity cDNA Reverse Transcription Kit, and thus expressed TCRB transcripts were sequenced. This is the immuneACCESS table as TCRdb keeps it, with only in-frame sequences that have V and J called. A part of the clones is gone; compared with another copy, unresolved V genes explain less than half, and the rest is unexplained. For this sample there are 200,000 to 250,000 clones; 25% to 30% appear just once. The top ten hold roughly 4% of the sample. Sample: central memory CD4+ T cells from blood. Receptors were obtained from a young man in good health.

The chain links TRBV5-1 to TRBJ2-2, with D maybe TRBD1 (6 bases). CDR3 length equals 15 residues. V lost 1 base and J 4 bases, leaving 11 bases between the germline ends. Per the germline V gene, CDR1 is SGHRS and CDR2 is YFSETQ. The chain's CDR3 is CASSLSGAPTGELFF. CDR3 DNA sequence: TGCGCCAGCAGCTTGTCAGGGGCCCCCACCGGGGAGCTGTTTTTT.

This clone has a handful of counts. The same CDR3 arises from other DNA sequences in this sample as well. CDR3 residues: CASSRQGLGTEAFF. CDR3 coding DNA: TGTGCCAGCAGCCGACAGGGACTGGGCACTGAAGCTTTCTTT. V gene TRBV28 combines with J gene TRBJ1-1, with 7 bases fitting TRBD1. V trimming: 6 bases; J trimming: 4 bases; junction bases outside the gene matches: 8. Germline CDR1 is MDHEN and CDR2 is SYDVKM. The CDR3 totals 14 residues.

This sequence joins TRBV11-2 and TRBJ2-1; D may be TRBD2 (5 bases). Per the germline V gene, CDR1 is SGHAT and CDR2 is FQNNGV. The CDR3 loop spans 11 amino acids. Trimming cost V 1 base and J 10 bases, with 5 bases left between them. CDR3 residues: CASSLVAEQFF. DNA for the CDR3: TGTGCCAGCAGCTTAGTAGCGGAGCAGTTCTTC. Full variable domain (rest looked up from reference TRBV11-2 and TRBJ2-1): EAGVAQSPRYKIIEKRQSVAFWCNPISGHATLYWYQQILGQGPKLLIQFQNNGVVDDSQLPKDRFSAERLKGVDSTLKIQPAKLEDSAVYLCASSLVAEQFFGPGTRLTVL.

The rearrangement joins TRBV10-3 to TRBJ2-7; 7 nucleotides match TRBD1. Germline CDR1 reads ENHRY; CDR2 reads SYGVKD. V shed 3 bases, J shed 0 bases, and the junction held 8 bases outside the gene matches. The CDR3 is 16 amino acids. The CDR3 is CAISDTGTASSYEQYF. In nucleotides, the CDR3 is TGTGCCATCAGTGACACAGGGACAGCAAGCTCCTACGAGCAGTACTTC.

A few counts support this clone. The CDR3 sequence: CSASLASETQYF. The CDR3 coding sequence is TGCAGCGCTTCTCTAGCGTCGGAGACCCAGTACTTC. This chain uses TRBV29-1 with TRBJ2-5; a weak D match, TRBD2 (6 bases). This CDR3 comprises 12 residues. With 7 bases removed from V and 5 bases from J, the gap between germline ends came to 14 bases. The V gene's germline CDR1 is SQVTM and CDR2 ANQGSEA.

This clone has just a few counts. The chain has TRBV14 and TRBJ2-1; TRBD2 matches 11 bases. The CDR3 extends over 16 amino acids. With 3 bases clipped from V and 7 bases from J, the junction kept 8 bases outside the gene matches. Germline CDR1 and CDR2: SGHDN and FVKESK. The CDR3 coding sequence is TGTGCCAGCAGCCAGCCGGGACTAGCGGATGGAAATGAGCAGTTCTTC. Amino acid sequence: CASSQPGLADGNEQFF. The full variable domain, with the rest looked up from reference TRBV14 and TRBJ2-1, is EAGVTQFPSHSVIEKGQTVTLRCDPISGHDNLYWYRRVMGKEIKFLLHFVKESKQDESGMPNNRFLAERTGGTYSTLKVQPAELEDSGVYFCASSQPGLADGNEQFFGPGTRLTVL.

This clone was seen more than once but under ten times. The J gene is TRBJ2-1, the V gene TRBV2, with TRBD1 identical over 8 bases. The CDR3 spans 14 residues. With 5 bases clipped from V and 7 bases from J, the junction kept 7 bases outside the gene matches. Per germline, CDR1 SNHLY and CDR2 FYNNEI. CDR3 protein: CASSLSGGENEQFF. CDR3 nucleotides: TGTGCCAGCAGTCTTTCAGGGGGCGAAAATGAGCAGTTCTTC. Full variable domain (remainder filled in from reference TRBV2 and TRBJ2-1): EPEVTQTPSHQVTQMGQEVILRCVPISNHLYFYWYRQILGQKVEFLVSFYNNEISEKSEIFDDQFSVERPDGSNFTLKIRSTKLEDSAMYFCASSLSGGENEQFFGPGTRLTVL.

This clone has just a few counts. This chain connects TRBV5-1 to TRBJ2-1; TRBD1 aligns across 7 bases. From germline, CDR1 is SGHRS and CDR2 YFSETQ. This CDR3 spans 15 amino acids. J gave up 4 bases and V 5 bases, and 9 bases lay outside the gene matches. Here the CDR3 reads CASSYTGDNYNEQFF. CDR3 coding DNA: TGCGCCAGCAGTTATACAGGGGACAATTACAATGAGCAGTTCTTC.

CDR3: CASSLRGLVHEQFF. DNA for the CDR3: TGTGCCAGCAGCTTAAGGGGACTAGTCCATGAGCAGTTCTTC. The chain is built from TRBV11-1 and TRBJ2-1; 8 bases are shared with TRBD2. The CDR3 has 14 residues. J gave up 8 bases and V 2 bases, and 5 bases lay outside the gene matches. Germline V gives CDR1 SGHAT, CDR2 FQDESV (reference sequence).

The V call is TRBV28, the J call TRBJ2-4, with TRBD1 matching 8 bases. CDR1 and CDR2 from the germline V gene are MDHEN and SYDVKM. The ends lost 3 bases at V and 1 base at J; junction bases unmatched: 5. This CDR3 contains 16 residues. The CDR3 sequence: CASSFTRGRAKNIQYF. The CDR3 bases are TGTGCCAGCAGTTTCACCAGGGGGCGGGCCAAAAACATTCAGTACTTC.

This clone showed up just a few times. The chain is built from TRBV6-5 and TRBJ2-1; D not resolved. V lost 6 bases, J lost 4 bases, and 16 bases lay in between. This CDR3 contains 15 residues. The germline CDR1 and CDR2 sequences are MNHEY and SVGAGI. DNA for the CDR3: TGTGCCAGCAGCCCAAACCTCCTTTCATACAATGAGCAGTTCTTC. This codes for CASSPNLLSYNEQFF.

The chain joins TRBV7-2 to TRBJ2-3; 9 bases are shared with TRBD1. Trimming took 7 bases from V and 0 from J; bases not matched to a gene: 2. Germline V lookup: CDR1 SGHTA, CDR2 FQGNSA. The CDR3 has 14 amino acids. This CDR3 reads CASNRGRSTDTQYF. Here the CDR3 DNA reads TGTGCCAGCAACAGGGGGCGCAGCACAGATACGCAGTATTTT.

The gene calls are TRBV7-2 and TRBJ1-1; 9 nucleotides agree with TRBD1. Trimming at V came to 4 bases and at J to 8 bases, leaving 5 bases not matched to a gene. CDR1 is SGHTA and CDR2 is FQGNSA in the germline V gene. There are 13 residues in the CDR3. Here the CDR3 DNA reads TGTGCCAGCAGCTGGACAGGGGCATCGGAAGCTTTCTTT. The encoded protein is CASSWTGASEAFF.

This clone has only a few counts. V and J are TRBV29-1 and TRBJ2-4, with D perhaps TRBD1 (5 bases). From germline, CDR1 is SQVTM and CDR2 ANQGSEA. CDR3 length equals 13 residues. V was shortened by 6 bases and J by 5 bases, with 14 bases between the two germline ends. The CDR3 nucleotides read TGCAGCGTGGCTCAGGGTCGGGAAAACATTCAGTACTTC. It translates to CSVAQGRENIQYF.

The chain joins TRBV30 to TRBJ2-1; possibly TRBD1 or TRBD2 for D (6 bases each). The germline gives CDR1 GTSNPN, CDR2 SVGIG (reference sequence). The CDR3 has 13 amino acids. V lost 2 bases and J lost 9, with 14 bases in between. Here the CDR3 reads CAWSKGGPTEQFF. The CDR3 DNA reads TGTGCCTGGAGTAAAGGGGGGCCCACTGAGCAGTTCTTC.

This clone has just a few counts. This chain connects TRBV18 to TRBJ2-3; D gene ambiguous. CDR3 size: 13 residues. The germline V gene has CDR1 KGHSH and CDR2 LQKENI. Trimming took 2 bases from V and 1 from J, leaving 4 bases between them. The CDR3 sequence is CASSPKGTDTQYF. CDR3 nucleotide sequence: TGTGCCAGCTCACCAAAAGGCACAGATACGCAGTATTTT.

The CDR3 loop is CASSLADGSYEQYF. CDR3 nucleotide sequence: TGTGCCAGCAGCTTAGCGGACGGTTCCTACGAGCAGTACTTC. V is TRBV7-2 and J is TRBJ2-7; D remains unclear. CDR3 size: 14 residues. V was shortened by 0 bases and J by 1 base, with 7 bases between the two germline ends. Per the germline V gene, CDR1 is SGHTA and CDR2 is FQGNSA.

The V call is TRBV20-1, the J call TRBJ1-3, with no clear D. The V end was cut by 6 bases, the J end by 4 bases, with 7 bases between. The CDR3 is made up of 11 amino acids. CDR1 is DFQATT and CDR2 is SNEGSKA in the germline V gene (reference sequence). Here the CDR3 DNA reads TGCAGTGCCGAGGGCGGAAACACCATATATTTT. Its translation: CSAEGGNTIYF.

This chain connects TRBV30 to TRBJ2-1, with a weak D call TRBD2 (5 bases). This CDR3 has 13 amino acids. V shed 0 bases and J shed 8 bases, with 11 bases lying between them. Germline V gene lookup returns CDR1 GTSNPN and CDR2 SVGIG (reference sequence). CDR3 DNA sequence: TGTGCCTGGAGTGTACGACGGGAAGATGAGCAGTTCTTC. Amino acid sequence: CAWSVRREDEQFF.

About this clone: At one end the junction does not follow the germline gene, possibly because of a read error. The CDR3 DNA is TGTGCCAGCACCTTATCAGCGGGACGTCGCAATTTCGGCTACACCTTC. Translation gives CASTLSAGRRNFGYTF. The genes are TRBV7-2 and TRBJ1-2; a possible D gene is TRBD1 (5 bases). The CDR3 runs 16 residues. CDR1 is SGHTA, CDR2 FQGNSA, per germline.

This clone appeared a few times. V is TRBV25-1 and J is TRBJ2-1, with D uncertain. V lost 4 bases, J lost 5 bases, and 3 bases lay in between. There are 11 residues in the CDR3. Per the germline V gene, CDR1 is MGHDK and CDR2 is SYGVNS. The DNA for the CDR3 is TGTGCCAGCAGTGCCGACAATGAGCAGTTCTTC. This sequence encodes CASSADNEQFF.

This clone turned up a few times. This sequence joins TRBV4-3 and TRBJ2-1, with D unclear. Germline V gene sequence: CDR1 LGHNA, CDR2 YSLEER. CDR3 length: 16 amino acids. The V and J ends lost 3 bases and 6 bases respectively, with 18 bases between them. The CDR3 DNA reads as TGCGCCAGCAGCCAGGCCCTCACCAGAGGTTTCAATGAGCAGTTCTTC. Its translation is CASSQALTRGFNEQFF.

V is TRBV29-1 and J is TRBJ2-1; TRBD2 might be the D (7 bases). CDR1 and CDR2 from the germline V gene are SQVTM and ANQGSEA. V lost 3 bases and J 6 bases, leaving 12 bases between the germline ends. The CDR3 runs to 13 residues. CDR3 nucleotide sequence: TGCAGCGTTGAGAGGGGGAGGGGCAATGAGCAGTTCTTC. This encodes CSVERGRGNEQFF.

The chain links TRBV18 to TRBJ2-7; D is tentatively TRBD1 or TRBD2 (5 bases each). Germline loops: CDR1 KGHSH, CDR2 LQKENI. The germline V and J ends were trimmed by 5 bases and 6 bases, with 17 bases remaining between them. This CDR3 comprises 14 residues. DNA of the CDR3: TGTGCCAGCTCAGGGTCCGGGACGGAGTTCGAGCAGTACTTC. Residues: CASSGSGTEFEQYF. The whole variable domain, remainder taken from reference TRBV18 and TRBJ2-7, is NAGVMQNPRHLVRRRGQEARLRCSPMKGHSHVYWYRQLPEEGLKFMVYLQKENIIDESGMPKERFSAEFPKEGPSILRIQQVVRGDSAAYFCASSGSGTEFEQYFGPGTRLTVT.

The chain uses TRBV4-3 and TRBJ2-1, with 8 positions matching TRBD2. The CDR3 spans 16 residues. V dropped 1 base and J dropped 5; count of bases not matched to a gene: 7. Per germline, CDR1 LGHNA and CDR2 YSLEER. DNA for the CDR3: TGCGCCAGCAGCCAAGTCCTAGCGGGTGGACACAATGAGCAGTTCTTC. Translating it yields CASSQVLAGGHNEQFF.

This clone has just a few counts. The chain recombines TRBV5-8 with TRBJ2-7; TRBD1 agrees at 7 bases. The CDR3 extends over 17 amino acids. Trimming removed 2 bases from V and 6 bases from J; junction bases left unmatched: 17. CDR1 SGHTS and CDR2 YDEGEE come from the germline V gene. The CDR3 spells CASSFDKEGGAYLEQYF. The CDR3 DNA follows: TGTGCCAGCAGCTTCGACAAGGAAGGGGGCGCATACCTCGAGCAGTACTTC.

With respect to this clone: A much larger clone sits a single nucleotide away, making a read error possible. The rearrangement joins TRBV15 to TRBJ2-1; TRBD2 aligns across 11 bases. The trim removed 0 bases at V and 9 bases at J, leaving 4 bases unmatched. Germline loops: CDR1 LNHNV, CDR2 YYDKDF (reference sequence). The length of the CDR3 is 15 residues. In DNA, the CDR3 is TGTGCCACCAGCAGAGAAGTAGCGGGAGGGAGTGAGCAGTTCTTC. Translating gives CATSREVAGGSEQFF.

The chain employs TRBV7-2 and TRBJ1-1, with D unclear. This CDR3 is 11 amino acids long. Germline assignment: CDR1 SGHTA and CDR2 FQGNSA. V shed 4 bases and J shed 5 bases, with 5 bases lying between them. The CDR3 loop is CASSWRTEAFF. The CDR3 DNA reads as TGTGCCAGCAGCTGGAGGACTGAAGCTTTCTTT.

Comment on this clone: Distinct nucleotide sequences in the sample also encode this CDR3. The V call is TRBV18, the J call TRBJ1-1; D perhaps matches TRBD1 (6 bases). The CDR3 runs to 13 residues. V lost 8 bases, J lost 2 bases, and 12 bases lay in between. From germline, CDR1 is KGHSH and CDR2 LQKENI. The DNA for the CDR3 is TGTGCCAGCAGCCTACAGGGAAACACTGAAGCTTTCTTT. Its translation: CASSLQGNTEAFF.

J is TRBJ2-1 and V is TRBV12-5, with 8 bases that match TRBD2. Germline CDR1 is LGHNT and CDR2 is FRNRAP. CDR3 size: 14 residues. After removal of 3 bases from V and 7 bases from J, the junction contained 5 bases not matched to a gene. DNA of the CDR3: TGTGCTAGTGGTTTTGGTCTAGCGGGTAATGAGCAGTTCTTC. Translated, it gives CASGFGLAGNEQFF.